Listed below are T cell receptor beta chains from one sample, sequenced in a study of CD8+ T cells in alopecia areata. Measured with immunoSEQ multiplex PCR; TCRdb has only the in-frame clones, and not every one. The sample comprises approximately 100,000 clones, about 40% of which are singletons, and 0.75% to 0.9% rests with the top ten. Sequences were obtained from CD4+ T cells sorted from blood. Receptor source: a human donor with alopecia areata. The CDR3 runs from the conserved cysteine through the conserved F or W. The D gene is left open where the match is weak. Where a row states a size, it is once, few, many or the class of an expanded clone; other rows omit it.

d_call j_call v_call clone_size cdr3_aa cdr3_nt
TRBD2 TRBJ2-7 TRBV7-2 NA CASSFTGGFSYEQYF TGTGCCAGCAGCTTCACGGGGGGTTTCTCCTACGAGCAGTACTTC
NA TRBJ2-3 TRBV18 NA CASSPEGPPGDTQYF TGTGCCAGCTCACCAGAGGGCCCGCCAGGGGATACGCAGTATTTT
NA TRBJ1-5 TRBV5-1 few CASSFDQPQHF TGCGCCAGCAGCTTTGATCAGCCCCAGCATTTT
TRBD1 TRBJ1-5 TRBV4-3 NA CASSQGIQGATGPQHF TGCGCCAGCAGCCAAGGTATCCAGGGGGCGACGGGGCCCCAGCATTTT
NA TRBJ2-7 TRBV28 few CASSDSGTKYEQYF TGTGCCAGCAGTGATAGCGGAACCAAATACGAGCAGTACTTC
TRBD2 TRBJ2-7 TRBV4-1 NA CASSQGLAVSYEQYF TGCGCCAGCAGCCAAGGACTAGCGGTATCCTACGAGCAGTACTTC
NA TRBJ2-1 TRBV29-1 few CSVEAAGNRNNEQFF TGCAGCGTTGAAGCTGCGGGAAATCGCAACAATGAGCAGTTCTTC
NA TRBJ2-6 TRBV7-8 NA CASSFGQPSGANVLTF TGTGCCAGCAGCTTCGGACAGCCCTCTGGGGCCAACGTCCTGACTTTC
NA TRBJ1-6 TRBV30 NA CAWSGRDAPLHF TGTGCCTGGAGTGGAAGGGACGCACCCCTCCACTTT
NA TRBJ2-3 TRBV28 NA CASSPSYSDTQYF TGTGCCAGCAGCCCTTCCTACTCAGATACGCAGTATTTT
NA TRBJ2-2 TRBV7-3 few CASSINPSVGELFF TGTGCCAGCAGCATAAATCCCAGTGTCGGGGAGCTGTTTTTT
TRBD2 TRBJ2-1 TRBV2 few CASSIQRGGIEQFF TGTGCCAGCAGTATCCAACGGGGGGGCATTGAGCAGTTCTTC
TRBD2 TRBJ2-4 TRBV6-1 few CASSGIAGVAKNIQYF TGTGCCAGCAGTGGGATAGCGGGGGTAGCCAAAAACATTCAGTACTTC
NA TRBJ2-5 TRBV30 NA CAWRGSAAQYF TGTGCCTGGAGAGGGTCGGCGGCCCAGTACTTC
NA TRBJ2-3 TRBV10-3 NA CAISPAGATTDTQYF TGTGCCATCAGTCCCGCGGGGGCCACTACAGATACGCAGTATTTT
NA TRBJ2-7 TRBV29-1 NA CSVQATGGYEQYF TGCAGCGTCCAGGCTACGGGTGGCTACGAGCAGTACTTC
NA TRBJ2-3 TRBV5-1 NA CASSTGTSDTQYF TGCGCCAGCAGCACCGGGACATCCGATACGCAGTATTTT
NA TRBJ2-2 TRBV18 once CASSLRSGELFF TGTGCCAGCTCACTGAGATCCGGGGAGCTGTTTTTT
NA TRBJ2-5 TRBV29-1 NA CSVGGRLEETQYF TGCAGCGTGGGCGGACGGCTTGAAGAGACCCAGTACTTC
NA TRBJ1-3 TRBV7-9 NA CASSSLDKDTIYF TGTGCCAGCAGCTCCCTGGACAAGGACACCATATATTTT
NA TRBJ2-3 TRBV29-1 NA CSVAVLSTDTQYF TGCAGCGTTGCAGTCTTAAGCACAGATACGCAGTATTTT
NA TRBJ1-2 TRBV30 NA CAWSARQRFYGYTF TGTGCCTGGAGTGCGAGACAGAGATTCTATGGCTACACCTTC
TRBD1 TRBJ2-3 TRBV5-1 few CASSAVGTDRGDTQYF TGCGCCAGCAGCGCCGTAGGGACAGACCGCGGGGATACGCAGTATTTT